This T cell receptor (beta chain) was recovered during a study of T cells in Graves' hyperthyroidism and ophthalmopathy. Study at large: It was at initial diagnosis, before any treatment, that peripheral blood was collected.

The V gene's germline CDR1 is DFQATT and CDR2 SNEGSKA (reference sequence). The CDR3 covers 13 residues. V gave up 3 bases and J gave up 1 base, with 9 bases separating them. Researchers amplified the TCR beta CDR3 regions from RNA transcripts. Primed by the HTBI set, a first-round RT-PCR was run on the TCR CDR3. TCRdb analysed the multiplex PCR reads with MiXCR anew, one entry per CDR3 protein. The sample yields about 360,000 distinct CDR3 sequences, about 13% seen once. Hyperthyroidism patients were newly diagnosed, had disease duration under 2 months, and were aged 18 to 65 years. Fresh peripheral blood, approximately 10 ml, yielded the PBMCs. Ten or more counts support this clonotype.

The sample was blood. This TCR was sampled from a man aged 30-40 years with Graves' hyperthyroidism that later progressed to Graves' ophthalmopathy. The rearrangement joins TRBV20-1 to TRBJ1-1; the D gene is possibly TRBD1 (5 bases). CDR3 sequence (DNA): TGCAGTGCTAGTCCAGGGTGGAACACTGAAGCTTTCTTT. Amino acids: CSASPGWNTEAFF.